Detailed here is one T cell receptor beta chain. These data come from a study of CD4 T cell repertoires in COVID-19. Measured with immunoSEQ multiplex PCR; TCRdb has only the in-frame clones, and not every one. The profile covers about 25,000 clones, with 93% appearing a single time and 0.66% taken by the ten largest. Sequencing was done directly on freshly isolated, uncultured memory T cells. Trimming shortened V by 3 bases and J by 2 bases, and 14 bases separated the two germline ends. The CDR3 has 15 amino acids. Germline CDR1 reads SGHAT; CDR2 reads FQNNGV. The clonotype comes from a human donor who had COVID-19. The chain couples TRBV11-2 to TRBJ2-7; D not certain. This specimen consisted of circulating follicular helper CD4+ T cells (cTfh) from blood, obtained before the COVID-19 pandemic. Here the CDR3 DNA reads TGTGCCAGCAGCTTTGAACAGAGCCCGGCCTACGAGCAGTACTTC. Protein sequence: CASSFEQSPAYEQYF.